Following are 23 T cell receptor beta chains from one sample sequenced in a study of blood T cells in healthy people across ages. A second PCR of about 6 to 12 cycles used a sample-barcoded 5' primer and a J-beta primer mix. TCRdb passed the 5' RACE reads through MiXCR, listing each CDR3 protein once. This repertoire shows around 1.5 million distinct CDR3 sequences, roughly 32% found once; its top ten account for about 10%. Sequencing input: blood. The receptors stem from a woman in her 30s in good health.

As regards this clonotype: Because it lacks the conserved phenylalanine or tryptophan at the end, this CDR3 is likely a read error. The chain links TRBV12-3 or TRBV12-4 to TRBJ2-3; D tentatively fits TRBD1 or TRBD2 (5 bases each). The CDR3 is 13 amino acids. Trimming took 6 bases from V and 4 from J, leaving 11 bases between them. The CDR3 DNA reads TGTGCCAGCAGCGCACGAGGGGCAGATACGCAGTATTTG. It yields the protein CASSARGADTQYL.

CDR3 sequence (DNA): TGTGCCGCCCAGGGCGGGAGCTACAATGAGCAGTTCTTC. Its protein product is CAAQGGSYNEQFF. This chain connects TRBV10-3 to TRBJ2-1, with 7 positions matching TRBD2. This CDR3 contains 13 residues. CDR1 and CDR2 from the germline V gene are ENHRY and SYGVKD. V lost 11 bases and J lost 3; bases outside the gene matches: 7.

A remark on this clonotype: One junction end does not reproduce the germline sequence, and a read error may be involved. This chain links TRBV4-1 with TRBJ1-2; TRBD1 is a possible D gene (6 bases). The CDR3 is made up of 18 amino acids. Germline V lookup: CDR1 MGHRA, CDR2 YSYEKL. CDR3 nucleotide sequence: TGCGCCAGCAGCCAAGCAACAGGGCCTTGGTTTGGGTACTATAGCTACACCTTC. Amino acid sequence: CASSQATGPWFGYYSYTF.

The chain links TRBV6-5 to TRBJ2-1; 12 nucleotides align to TRBD2. CDR3 size: 17 residues. The V gene's germline CDR1 is MNHEY and CDR2 SVGAGI. The V segment lost 2 bases and the J segment 8 bases; nucleotides outside the gene matches: 10. The CDR3, as DNA: TGTGCCAGCAGTTACGGCCTAGCGGGGGGGCACAGCTATGAGCAGTTCTTC. Residues: CASSYGLAGGHSYEQFF.

This clonotype was detected only a few times. The V call is TRBV28, the J call TRBJ1-5; 9 nucleotides agree with TRBD1. Per the germline V gene, CDR1 is MDHEN and CDR2 is SYDVKM. This CDR3 is 18 amino acids long. With V trimmed by 1 base and J by 5 bases, 12 bases remained unmatched. The CDR3 DNA follows: TGTGCCAGCAGTTTATCGAGGCTAGGACAGGGGATCTATCAGCCCCAGCATTTT. Protein product: CASSLSRLGQGIYQPQHF.

The CDR3 loop is CASSLVGADNQPQHF. The DNA for the CDR3 is TGCGCCAGCAGCTTGGTAGGGGCGGATAATCAGCCCCAGCATTTT. The chain employs TRBV5-1 and TRBJ1-5, with D possibly being TRBD1 (5 bases). This CDR3 has 15 residues. The germline V gene encodes CDR1 SGHRS and CDR2 YFSETQ. V was cut by 0 bases and J by 4 bases, with 11 bases left in between.

As to this clonotype: A junction boundary mismatches the germline segment, possibly from a read error. The chain is built from TRBV7-2 and TRBJ2-5; weak D call: TRBD2 (6 bases). Germline lookup yields CDR1 SGHTA and CDR2 FQGNSA. CDR3 length: 15 residues. Here the CDR3 DNA reads TGTGTCAGCAGCTTAGGTCTAGCGCAGAGAGAGACCCAGTACTTC. This codes for CVSSLGLAQRETQYF.

The CDR3 bases are TGCAGCGTTGTTGTCGTGTTGGACACTGAAGCTTTCTTT. This sequence encodes CSVVVVLDTEAFF. This chain links TRBV29-1 with TRBJ1-1; D call uncertain. The CDR3 runs to 13 residues. Germline CDR1 and CDR2: SQVTM and ANQGSEA. V lost 4 bases to trimming and J lost 3 bases, with 12 bases between them.

A few counts support this clonotype. This rearrangement joins TRBV25-1 to TRBJ1-2, with D hard to call. CDR1 and CDR2 from the germline V gene are MGHDK and SYGVNS. There are 13 residues in the CDR3. V gave up 1 base and J gave up 6 bases, with 9 bases separating them. CDR3 coding DNA: TGTGCCAGCAGTGAATTAGCCAATAATGGCTACACCTTC. As protein: CASSELANNGYTF.

V gene TRBV5-1 combines with J gene TRBJ1-6; 8 bases fit TRBD1. The CDR3 has 16 residues. Losses at the gene ends were 1 base for V and 7 bases for J; bases not matched to a gene: 7. CDR1 SGHRS and CDR2 YFSETQ come from the germline V gene. CDR3 sequence (DNA): TGCGCCAGCAGCTTGCATACAGGGGGTTCCAATTCACCCCTCCACTTT. Translating gives CASSLHTGGSNSPLHF.

The chain recombines TRBV29-1 with TRBJ2-7; D is undetermined. V lost 5 bases and J 0 bases, leaving 11 bases between the germline ends. This CDR3 is 13 amino acids long. CDR1 and CDR2 (germline): SQVTM, ANQGSEA. CDR3 sequence reads: CSVKAKNSYEQYF. The CDR3 DNA follows: TGCAGCGTTAAGGCCAAGAACTCCTACGAGCAGTACTTC.

This clonotype was detected many times. The chain joins TRBV10-3 to TRBJ1-4, with D possibly matching TRBD1 (5 bases). Germline loops: CDR1 ENHRY, CDR2 SYGVKD. The ends were cut back, 2 bases at V and 0 bases at J, with 13 bases in the middle. The CDR3 is 17 amino acids. The CDR3 region is CAISERRDGATNEKLFF. In nucleotides, the CDR3 is TGTGCCATCAGTGAGCGCAGGGATGGGGCAACTAATGAAAAACTGTTTTTT.

The chain has TRBV30 and TRBJ1-4; D gene unclear. The CDR3 loop spans 16 amino acids. Trimming pared 0 bases from V and 7 bases from J, leaving 18 bases between. Germline CDR1 and CDR2: GTSNPN and SVGIG (reference sequence). CDR3 coding DNA: TGTGCCTGGAGTGTACAATATAGGGCCGCCGGTGAAAAACTGTTTTTT. Translated: CAWSVQYRAAGEKLFF.

The genes are TRBV5-6 and TRBJ2-5; 15 positions match TRBD2. V was clipped by 4 bases and J by 3 bases; unmatched bases: 4. Germline CDR1 and CDR2: SGHDT and YYEEEE. The CDR3 has 16 amino acids. The CDR3 here is CASSPGTSGGKETQYF. CDR3 nucleotide sequence: TGTGCCAGCAGCCCGGGGACTAGCGGGGGGAAAGAGACCCAGTACTTC.

This clonotype was detected a few times. This chain uses TRBV24-1 with TRBJ2-3; perhaps D is TRBD1 or TRBD2 (6 bases each). This CDR3 comprises 15 residues. V lost 1 base, J lost 1 base, and 8 bases lay in between. The V gene's germline CDR1 is KGHDR and CDR2 SFDVKD. CDR3 DNA: TGTGCCACCAGTGATTTAAGGGGGGGCACAGATACGCAGTATTTT. It yields the protein CATSDLRGGTDTQYF.

This clonotype showed up just a few times. This sequence joins TRBV4-2 and TRBJ2-5; D uncertain. The CDR3 has 16 residues. V was cut by 3 bases and J by 5 bases, with 19 bases left in between. The germline CDR1 and CDR2 sequences are LGHNA and YNFKEQ. This CDR3 is CASSHIVATRQETQYF. The DNA of the CDR3 is TGTGCCAGCAGCCACATAGTGGCCACCCGGCAGGAGACCCAGTACTTC.

This clonotype was detected only a few times. The chain employs TRBV7-7 and TRBJ2-3; 7 bases map to TRBD1. CDR3 size: 14 residues. The junction had 8 bases not matched to a gene; V was cut back by 5 bases and J by 6 bases. CDR1 and CDR2 from the germline V gene are SSHAT and FNYEAQ (reference sequence). The CDR3 DNA follows: TGTGCCAGCAGCCAGACAGGGACCCCTGATACGCAGTATTTT. Amino acid sequence: CASSQTGTPDTQYF. Complete variable domain (other parts from reference TRBV7-7 and TRBJ2-3): GAGVSQSPRYKVTKRGQDVTLRCDPISSHATLYWYQQALGQGPEFLTYFNYEAQPDKSGLPSDRFSAERPEGSISTLTIQRTEQRDSAMYRCASSQTGTPDTQYFGPGTRLTVL.

The CDR3 bases are TGTGCCAGCTCACCATTACAGACTTCAAACACTGAAGCTTTCTTT. Its protein product is CASSPLQTSNTEAFF. V gene TRBV18 combines with J gene TRBJ1-1; D is uncertain. The V gene's germline CDR1 is KGHSH and CDR2 LQKENI. Trimming stripped 2 bases from V and 2 bases from J, with 12 bases between. The CDR3 is 15 amino acids.

The rearrangement uses TRBV6-1 and TRBJ1-5; 12 bases are shared with TRBD1. CDR1 and CDR2 (germline): MNHNS, SASEGT. The CDR3 runs 16 residues. V lost 6 bases to trimming and J lost 9 bases; unmatched junction nucleotides: 12. The CDR3 DNA reads as TGTGCCAGCAGGGGGACAGGGGGCACATCTCATCGGCCCCAGCATTTT. Protein product: CASRGTGGTSHRPQHF.

The chain is built from TRBV10-1 and TRBJ2-7; 11 bases match TRBD1. This CDR3 spans 13 amino acids. Germline loops: CDR1 WNHNN, CDR2 SYGVQD (reference sequence). The V gene end was trimmed by 8 bases and the J gene end by 3 bases; junction bases not matched to a gene: 3. The CDR3 region is CASSGQGDYEQYF. Written as DNA, the CDR3 is TGCGCCAGCTCGGGACAGGGGGACTACGAGCAGTACTTC.

The genes are TRBV6-6 and TRBJ2-7, with D possibly matching TRBD2 (5 bases). Looked up from germline, CDR1 is MNHNY and CDR2 is SVGAGI (reference sequence). This CDR3 has 14 residues. Trimming took 3 bases from V and 3 from J, leaving 12 bases between them. The CDR3 DNA follows: TGTGCCAGCAGTTATCGGCATAGCGACTACGAGCAGTACTTC. Its translation: CASSYRHSDYEQYF.

This clonotype came up many times. The rearrangement uses TRBV7-9 and TRBJ2-3; tentative D call: TRBD2 (6 bases). Germline CDR1 SEHNR, CDR2 FQNEAQ (reference sequence). The CDR3 contains 16 residues. Trimming took 0 bases from V and 7 from J, leaving 17 bases between them. Here the CDR3 DNA reads TGTGCCAGCAGCTTAGCGGAGGGACTCAGAGTTTATACGCAGTATTTT. Protein product: CASSLAEGLRVYTQYF.

This chain connects TRBV12-3 or TRBV12-4 to TRBJ1-2; 7 nucleotides line up with TRBD1. V lost 6 bases to trimming and J lost 10 bases; unmatched junction nucleotides: 26. This CDR3 is built from 18 residues. CDR3 DNA: TGTGCCAGCAGCCCCCCTGTTGACAGGGACCTCCTACGAAAGGACTACACCTTC. It yields the protein CASSPPVDRDLLRKDYTF.